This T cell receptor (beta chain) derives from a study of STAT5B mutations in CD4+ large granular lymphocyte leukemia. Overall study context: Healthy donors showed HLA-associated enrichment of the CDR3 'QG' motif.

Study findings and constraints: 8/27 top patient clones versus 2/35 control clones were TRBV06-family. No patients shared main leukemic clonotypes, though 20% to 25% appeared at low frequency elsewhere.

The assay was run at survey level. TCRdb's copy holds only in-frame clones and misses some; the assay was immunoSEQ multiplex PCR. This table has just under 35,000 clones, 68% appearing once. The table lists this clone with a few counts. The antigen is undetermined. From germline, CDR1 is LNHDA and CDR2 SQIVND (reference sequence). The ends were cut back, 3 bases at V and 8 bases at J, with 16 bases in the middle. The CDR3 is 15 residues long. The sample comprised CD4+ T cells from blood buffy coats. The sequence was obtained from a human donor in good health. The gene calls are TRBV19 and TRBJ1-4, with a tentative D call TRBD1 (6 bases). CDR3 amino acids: CASSITTGWGEKLFF. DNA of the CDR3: TGTGCCAGTAGTATCACCACAGGGTGGGGAGAAAAACTGTTTTTT.